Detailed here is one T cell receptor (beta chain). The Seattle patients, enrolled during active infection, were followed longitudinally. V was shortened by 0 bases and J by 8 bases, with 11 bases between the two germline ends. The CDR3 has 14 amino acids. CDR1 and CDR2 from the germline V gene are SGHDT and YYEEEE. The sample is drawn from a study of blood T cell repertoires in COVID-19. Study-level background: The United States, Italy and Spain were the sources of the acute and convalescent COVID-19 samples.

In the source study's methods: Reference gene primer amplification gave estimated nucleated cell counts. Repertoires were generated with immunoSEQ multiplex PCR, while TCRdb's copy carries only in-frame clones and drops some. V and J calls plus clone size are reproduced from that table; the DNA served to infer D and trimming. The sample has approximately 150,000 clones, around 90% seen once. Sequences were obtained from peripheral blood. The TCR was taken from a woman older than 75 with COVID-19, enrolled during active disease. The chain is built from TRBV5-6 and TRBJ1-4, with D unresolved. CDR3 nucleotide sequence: TGTGCCAGCAGCTTGGTGGGCCTCGAAGAAAAACTGTTTTTT. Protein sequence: CASSLVGLEEKLFF.